The clone carrying this TCR beta chain was observed a handful of times. What it binds is unknown. It was with previously described methods and listed TCR primers that bulk TCR libraries were made. TCRdb analysed the PCR reads with MiXCR anew, one entry per CDR3 protein. This repertoire shows 460,000 or so distinct CDR3 sequences, about 25% found once; its top ten account for just over 0.75%. The ends were cut back, 2 bases at V and 4 bases at J, with 10 bases in the middle. This CDR3 contains 14 residues. CDR1 and CDR2 (germline): ENHRY, SYGVKD. These data come from a study of molecular identifiers for immune sequencing clone quantification. Study observations and caveats: A shared barcode on identical TCR molecules could lead to underestimated sizes for highly expanded clones. Clones of above 20 RNA copies carried over 97% of effector molecules; in naive cells they carried under 1%.

The TCR sequence derives from a human donor in good health. Some libraries in this study had Jurkat cell RNA spiked in. The chain recombines TRBV10-3 with TRBJ2-3; D might be TRBD2 (6 bases). Sample: naive CD8+ T cells from blood, with Jurkat cell RNA spiked in. Subset meaning: FACS-sorted CD8+CD4-CCR7+CD45RA+ naive T cells. The chain's CDR3 is CAISEAGSADTQYF. CDR3 coding DNA: TGTGCCATCAGTGAGGCCGGGAGTGCAGATACGCAGTATTTT.